The clone carrying this T cell receptor (beta chain) is deemed large. Its antigen is undetermined. Gene names and germline refer to mouse. The read ends 1 residue shy of where the CDR3 ends; the end is completed using the germline J gene. Clones were read by immunoSEQ multiplex PCR, and TCRdb kept only the in-frame ones, dropping some. Of 1,100 to 1,500 clones listed, 40% to 55% are singletons. This record comes from a study of tissue T cells after allogeneic stem cell transplantation. Study results and limitations: Limitations included a small, clinically heterogeneous cohort and limited sampling depth. Shared clones across patients were few; motif clustering revealed tissue-specific shared signatures. Only a limited share of tissue TCRs appeared in blood or spleen.

V trimming: 8 bases; J trimming: 0 bases; junction bases outside the gene matches: 1. Germline lookup yields CDR1 MSHET and CDR2 SYDVDS. The CDR3 runs 15 residues. Time point specified: mouse harvest day 14 after allogeneic transplant. Tail vein injection delivered 10^7 T-cell-depleted bone marrow cells and 10^6 splenic CD5+ T cells. The specimen was liver tissue. The TCR originated in a female BALB/c mouse given C57BL/6 T cells with graft-versus-host disease after an allogeneic hematopoietic cell transplant. The chain recombines TRBV29 with TRBJ2-2; 12 nucleotides match TRBD2. The covered CDR3 bases are TGTGCTAGCGGACTGGGGGGGTCAAACACCGGGCAGCTCTAC. This gives the protein CASGLGGSNTGQLY. The entire CDR3 sequence reads CASGLGGSNTGQLYF.